This T cell receptor beta chain was sequenced during a study of T cell repertoires in cytomegalovirus infection. This clonotype was seen ten or more times. Antigen: not known. Overall study findings and caveats: CMV-specific HLA-C-restricted TCR beta clonotypes dominated the ex vivo response. Carriage of CMV together with the relevant HLA was identifiable through cumulative public TCR beta family frequency.

Between the trimmed V and J ends, which lost 1 base and 0 bases, there was a span of 19 bases. In germline, CDR1 is SGHTA, CDR2 FQGNSA. There are 18 residues in the CDR3. Each CDR3 protein is one row after TCRdb ran MiXCR on the reads. This sample has some 270,000 distinct CDR3 sequences, with 17% found just once. The receptor comes from a human donor in good health (CMV status not recorded). Some clones in this sample may be carry-over from other donors' samples. The material sequenced was CD8+ T cells from PBMCs. This chain joins TRBV7-2 and TRBJ2-7; the D gene is possibly TRBD1 (5 bases). The CDR3 loop reads CASSLDGHPTASSYEQYF. The CDR3 DNA reads as TGTGCCAGCAGCTTAGATGGACACCCCACCGCGAGCTCCTACGAGCAGTACTTC. Based on the CDR3 plus reference TRBV7-2 and TRBJ2-7, the full variable domain is GAGVSQSPSNKVTEKGKDVELRCDPISGHTALYWYRQSLGQGLEFLIYFQGNSAPDKSGLPSDRFSAERTGGSVSTLTIQRTQQEDSAVYLCASSLDGHPTASSYEQYFGPGTRLTVT.